Presented here are 25 T cell receptor beta chains from one specimen sequenced in a study of radiation and T cells in renal cell carcinoma. Time point given: baseline pretreatment blood. The treatment denotes: 15 Gy SBRT to primary tumor, nephrectomy 4 weeks later. Clones were sequenced by immunoSEQ multiplex PCR, and TCRdb holds only the in-frame ones, with some missing. The sample carries 95,000 or so clones, about 86% recorded once. The sample here was blood, taken from a patient whose treatment included radiotherapy and nephrectomy. Receptors were obtained from a man aged 50 or older with renal cell carcinoma.

The genes are TRBV18 and TRBJ2-7, with D possibly called TRBD1 or TRBD2 (5 bases each). The CDR3 is 16 amino acids. The V gene's germline CDR1 is KGHSH and CDR2 LQKENI. Trimming removed 3 bases at V and 0 bases at J, with 15 bases between. As DNA, the CDR3 is TGTGCCAGCTCACCGTACCGGCAGGGAGCCTCCTACGAGCAGTACTTC. Amino acids: CASSPYRQGASYEQYF.

The rearrangement links TRBV5-1 to TRBJ2-7; 8 bases fit TRBD2. After removal of 2 bases from V and 3 bases from J, the junction contained 7 bases not matched to a gene. Germline V lookup: CDR1 SGHRS, CDR2 YFSETQ. This CDR3 comprises 15 residues. The CDR3 reads CASSFQTSGYYEQYF. CDR3 coding DNA: TGCGCCAGCAGCTTTCAAACTAGCGGTTACTACGAGCAGTACTTC.

The chain is built from TRBV9 and TRBJ1-5, with D unclear. The ends were cut back, 0 bases at V and 0 bases at J, with 7 bases in the middle. CDR1 and CDR2 from the germline V gene are SGDLS and YYNGEE. The CDR3 consists of 15 residues. For the CDR3, the DNA is TGTGCCAGCAGCGTAGGGGAATTTAGCAATCAGCCCCAGCATTTT. Translating gives CASSVGEFSNQPQHF. The complete variable domain, with remaining parts taken from reference TRBV9 and TRBJ1-5, reads DSGVTQTPKHLITATGQRVTLRCSPRSGDLSVYWYQQSLDQGLQFLIQYYNGEERAKGNILERFSAQQFPDLHSELNLSSLELGDSALYFCASSVGEFSNQPQHFGDGTRLSIL.

The chain combines TRBV5-4 with TRBJ1-2, with 9 bases fitting TRBD1. This CDR3 contains 15 residues. Germline values: CDR1 SGHNT, CDR2 YYREEE (reference sequence). Trimming took 4 bases from V and 1 from J; bases not matched to a gene: 5. CDR3: CASSKDRGGNYGYTF. The CDR3 coding sequence is TGTGCCAGCAGCAAGGACAGGGGTGGTAACTATGGCTACACCTTC.

In this sample, this clone is medium-sized. The chain uses TRBV5-1 and TRBJ1-3; TRBD1 might be the D (5 bases). Deletions cut 0 bases from V and 2 bases from J, with 12 bases between. CDR1 is SGHRS and CDR2 is YFSETQ in the germline V gene. CDR3 length: 16 residues. This chain's CDR3 is CASSLEPGLAGNTIYF. The CDR3 DNA follows: TGCGCCAGCAGCTTGGAGCCAGGGTTGGCTGGAAACACCATATATTTT.

The chain has TRBV9 and TRBJ2-3; 7 nucleotides line up with TRBD1. The length of the CDR3 is 14 residues. The ends lost 4 bases at V and 3 bases at J; junction bases unmatched: 5. Germline CDR1 is SGDLS and CDR2 is YYNGEE. The CDR3 region is CASSPRQGTDTQYF. CDR3 in DNA: TGTGCCAGCAGCCCGCGACAGGGAACAGATACGCAGTATTTT.

The CDR3 sequence is CASSQDWGSSYNSPLHF. The CDR3, as DNA: TGCGCCAGCAGCCAAGATTGGGGGAGCTCCTATAATTCACCCCTCCACTTT. The V gene is TRBV4-1, the J gene TRBJ1-6, with D perhaps matching TRBD1 (5 bases). Per germline, CDR1 MGHRA and CDR2 YSYEKL. Trimming pared 0 bases from V and 0 bases from J, leaving 9 bases between. This CDR3 has 17 residues.

This sequence joins TRBV7-3 and TRBJ2-7; 9 nucleotides line up with TRBD1. The CDR3 extends over 15 amino acids. Germline V CDR1 and CDR2: SGHTA, FQGTGA. Trimming removed 0 bases from V and 4 bases from J; junction bases left unmatched: 4. CDR3 bases: TGTGCCAGCAGCTTAACCGGGACAGGGCTGTACGAGCAGTACTTC. Its protein is CASSLTGTGLYEQYF.

The chain carries TRBV28 and TRBJ1-4; a possible D gene is TRBD1 (6 bases). Germline CDR1 MDHEN, CDR2 SYDVKM. The CDR3 is 14 residues long. The V and J ends lost 8 bases and 3 bases respectively, with 13 bases between them. In DNA, the CDR3 is TGTGCCAGCTCTCCCGGGACACCTAATGAAAAACTGTTTTTT. Protein product: CASSPGTPNEKLFF.

The chain couples TRBV15 to TRBJ1-1, with 8 bases fitting TRBD1. The CDR3 has 14 residues. V dropped 11 bases and J dropped 4; count of bases not matched to a gene: 12. Germline V gene lookup returns CDR1 LNHNV and CDR2 YYDKDF (reference sequence). In DNA form, the CDR3 reads TGTGCCGCCAAAGGCAGGGGGCCGATCACTGAAGCTTTCTTT. It is translated as CAAKGRGPITEAFF.

The chain carries TRBV5-6 and TRBJ1-2; D not resolved. V lost 4 bases, J lost 6 bases, and 13 bases lay in between. This CDR3 has 13 residues. Germline CDR1 SGHDT, CDR2 YYEEEE. The CDR3 sequence: CASSPVYVDGYTF. CDR3 bases: TGTGCCAGCAGCCCCGTTTACGTGGATGGCTACACCTTC.

CDR3 in DNA: TGTGCCATCAGTGAGCCGGGACAGGGGGGGGAAAAACTGTTTTTT. Its protein product is CAISEPGQGGEKLFF. V and J are TRBV10-3 and TRBJ1-4; 11 bases match TRBD1. Germline values: CDR1 ENHRY, CDR2 SYGVKD. With V trimmed by 2 bases and J by 8 bases, 4 bases remained unmatched. This CDR3 is 15 amino acids long.

CDR3 sequence reads: CASSPSGRLYEQYF. DNA for the CDR3: TGCGCCAGCAGCCCTAGCGGCAGACTCTACGAGCAGTACTTC. This rearrangement joins TRBV4-1 to TRBJ2-5, with TRBD2 matching over 7 bases. The J call may be in error: the DNA end matches TRBJ2-7 better. The CDR3 is 14 residues long. The germline CDR1 and CDR2 sequences are MGHRA and YSYEKL.

This clone was detected only once. The junction departs from germline at one end; a sequencing error may be responsible. The chain is built from TRBV20-1 and TRBJ1-1; D is undetermined. In germline, CDR1 is DFQATT, CDR2 SNEGSKA (reference sequence). This CDR3 has 10 amino acids. CDR3 sequence: CSARVGSAFF. CDR3 DNA sequence: TGCAGTGCAAGAGTGGGTTCTGCTTTCTTT.

This clone was recorded only once. The chain couples TRBV4-2 to TRBJ2-5; 9 bases line up with TRBD2. J gave up 5 bases and V 0 bases, and 4 bases lay outside the gene matches. CDR3 length: 15 residues. From germline, CDR1 is LGHNA and CDR2 YNFKEQ. This CDR3 is CASSQEGGGAETQYF. The CDR3 bases are TGTGCCAGCAGCCAAGAAGGCGGGGGGGCTGAGACCCAGTACTTC.

The V call is TRBV7-9, the J call TRBJ2-7; unclear D gene. This CDR3 contains 11 residues. CDR1 SEHNR and CDR2 FQNEAQ come from the germline V gene (reference sequence). The V end lost 4 bases, the J end lost 2 bases, and 3 bases lay between the germline ends. The CDR3 here is CASSSTYEQYF. CDR3 nucleotide sequence: TGTGCCAGCAGCTCAACCTACGAGCAGTACTTC.

The chain carries TRBV7-8 and TRBJ2-3, with no clear D. Trimming removed 2 bases from V and 0 bases from J, with 6 bases in between. There are 14 residues in the CDR3. Germline CDR1 reads SGHVS; CDR2 reads FQNEAQ. The CDR3 nucleotides read TGTGCCAGCAGCTTATATAGAAGCACAGATACGCAGTATTTT. Encoded protein: CASSLYRSTDTQYF.

The J gene is TRBJ2-3, the V gene TRBV25-1; D perhaps matches TRBD1 (5 bases). The CDR3 covers 15 residues. V was clipped by 3 bases and J by 3 bases, with 13 bases between them. Germline CDR1 and CDR2: MGHDK and SYGVNS. CDR3 loop: CASSDPQGLTDTQYF. The CDR3 nucleotides read TGTGCCAGCAGTGATCCTCAGGGCTTAACAGATACGCAGTATTTT.

The rearrangement uses TRBV6-6 and TRBJ1-2, with 10 bases fitting TRBD1. Trimming at V came to 2 bases and at J to 5 bases, leaving 5 bases not matched to a gene. The CDR3 totals 15 residues. Germline lookup yields CDR1 MNHNY and CDR2 SVGAGI (reference sequence). The CDR3 sequence is CASSYEGTGVYGYTF. The CDR3 DNA sequence: TGTGCCAGCAGTTACGAAGGGACAGGGGTTTATGGCTACACCTTC.

The rearrangement uses TRBV10-1 and TRBJ2-1; TRBD2 aligns across 11 bases. Looked up from germline, CDR1 is WNHNN and CDR2 is SYGVQD (reference sequence). The CDR3 is made up of 17 amino acids. The V segment lost 0 bases and the J segment 7 bases; nucleotides outside the gene matches: 8. The CDR3 here is CASSESQLAGGRNEQFF. CDR3 sequence (DNA): TGCGCCAGCAGTGAGTCTCAGCTAGCGGGAGGCCGGAATGAGCAGTTCTTC.

The chain is built from TRBV9 and TRBJ1-3; the D is unclear. The V gene lost 3 bases and the J gene lost 0 bases, with 10 bases spanning the gap. CDR3 size: 15 residues. Germline lookup yields CDR1 SGDLS and CDR2 YYNGEE. CDR3 loop: CASSDGYSSGNTIYF. DNA of the CDR3: TGTGCCAGCAGCGACGGCTACTCCTCTGGAAACACCATATATTTT.

This chain links TRBV2 with TRBJ2-2; TRBD1 aligns across 8 bases. V trimming: 6 bases; J trimming: 2 bases; junction bases outside the gene matches: 5. The germline V gene has CDR1 SNHLY and CDR2 FYNNEI. The CDR3 extends over 15 amino acids. The CDR3 bases are TGTGCCAGCAGCGGCGGACAGGGAAACACCGGGGAGCTGTTTTTT. This sequence encodes CASSGGQGNTGELFF.

V usage is TRBV29-1 and J usage is TRBJ2-7; 9 bases map to TRBD1. V shed 6 bases, J shed 3 bases, and the junction held 3 bases outside the gene matches. This CDR3 spans 12 amino acids. Germline lookup yields CDR1 SQVTM and CDR2 ANQGSEA. The CDR3 spells CSVEDRGYEQYF. DNA for the CDR3: TGCAGCGTCGAGGACAGGGGCTACGAGCAGTACTTC.

The chain employs TRBV4-2 and TRBJ1-4; no definite D call. Germline V gives CDR1 LGHNA, CDR2 YNFKEQ. The CDR3 length is 14 residues. Trimming took 0 bases from V and 0 from J, leaving 2 bases between them. The CDR3 bases are TGTGCCAGCAGCCAAGACTCAACTAATGAAAAACTGTTTTTT. Translating gives CASSQDSTNEKLFF.

J is TRBJ1-4 and V is TRBV2; D remains ambiguous. Germline-derived CDR1 and CDR2 are SNHLY and FYNNEI. V was clipped by 8 bases and J by 4 bases, with 8 bases between them. The CDR3 consists of 12 residues. The CDR3 bases are TGTGCCAGCCGAGAACGTAATGAAAAACTGTTTTTT. Translating gives CASRERNEKLFF.